This T cell receptor beta chain was sequenced in a study of T cell changes during pregnancy in multiple sclerosis. TCRdb's table, derived via immunoSEQ multiplex PCR, lists solely in-frame clones and lacks some. The profile covers roughly 74,000 clones, with 75% to 90% appearing a single time and approximately 3.4% taken by the ten largest. Germline V gene lookup returns CDR1 SGHRS and CDR2 YFSETQ. Trimming removed 3 bases from V and 4 bases from J; junction bases left unmatched: 3. The CDR3 contains 15 residues. The input for sequencing was peripheral blood, taken before pregnancy. The chain uses TRBV5-1 and TRBJ2-3, with 12 nucleotides matching TRBD1. The receptor was isolated from a female donor with multiple sclerosis, enrolled in a pregnancy study. CDR3 DNA sequence: TGCGCCAGCAGCTACGGGACAGGGGGCGCAGATACGCAGTATTTT. Its translation: CASSYGTGGADTQYF.